This TCR beta chain was sequenced for a study of cytomegalovirus exposure and HLA in healthy donors. Researchers ran the PCR with 60 Vbeta and 13 Jbeta primers. Some clones are missing from TCRdb's copy, which holds only in-frame ones; the method was immunoSEQ multiplex PCR. The sample gives some 36,000 clones, nearly 70% of which show up once; about 6% is in the top ten. The ends were cut back, 2 bases at V and 2 bases at J, with 9 bases in the middle. The germline V gene has CDR1 MDHEN and CDR2 SYDVKM. The CDR3 runs 14 residues. General observations from the study: The authors enumerated around 150 TCR beta chains as linked to cytomegalovirus. Among TCR sequences, most were rare, though some public TCRs appeared in many donors.

Concerning this clone itself: Its antigen remains unidentified.

This sequence originates from a man under 40 in good health and CMV-seronegative. Sequencing used PBMCs. The V and J genes are TRBV28 and TRBJ1-1, with D unclear. Written as DNA, the CDR3 is TGTGCCAGCAGTTTAGTAGCCGCTAACACTGAAGCTTTCTTT. Amino acid sequence: CASSLVAANTEAFF.